The 12 T cell receptor beta chains in this list originate from one sample, sequenced in a study of blood T cell repertoires in COVID-19. This table comes from immunoSEQ multiplex PCR, and its TCRdb copy is limited to in-frame clones, with some not included. This sample carries about 220,000 clones, about four fifths of them seen once, and the ten largest clones take approximately 3.6%. Sample: PBMCs or T cells enriched from blood (not recorded which). The source of these receptors is a woman aged 55-75 years who had recovered from COVID-19.

The genes are TRBV3-1 (or the pseudogene TRBV3-2) and TRBJ2-3; 8 nucleotides match TRBD2. Germline assignment: CDR1 LGHDT and CDR2 YNNKEL (reference sequence). CDR3 length: 14 residues. V shed 7 bases and J 2 bases; nucleotides not matched to a gene: 5. The CDR3 region has the DNA TGTGCCAGCAACTTAGCGGGGAACACAGATACGCAGTATTTT. It is translated as CASNLAGNTDTQYF.

This clone was found once. V gene TRBV7-3 combines with J gene TRBJ2-7; D not resolved. Germline assignment: CDR1 SGHTA and CDR2 FQGTGA. Trimming pared 5 bases from V and 3 bases from J, leaving 11 bases between. The CDR3 is 13 residues long. The CDR3 DNA follows: TGTGCCAGCAGCCACTCGTCAGGCTACGAGCAGTACTTC. Its protein product is CASSHSSGYEQYF.

V gene TRBV19 combines with J gene TRBJ1-5; 9 bases are a match to TRBD1. Trimming took 5 bases from V and 7 from J; bases not matched to a gene: 6. The CDR3 spans 14 residues. The V gene's germline CDR1 is LNHDA and CDR2 SQIVND (reference sequence). CDR3 loop: CASSPTGGRQPQHF. CDR3 bases: TGTGCCAGTAGTCCGACAGGGGGGCGACAGCCCCAGCATTTT.

As concerns this clone: Different DNA sequences within this sample yield the same CDR3. The gene calls are TRBV6-5 and TRBJ1-6; maybe TRBD1 (6 bases). Germline V gene sequence: CDR1 MNHEY, CDR2 SVGAGI. The CDR3 runs to 15 residues. The ends were cut back, 5 bases at V and 3 bases at J, with 11 bases in the middle. The CDR3 here is CASSPGQNYNSPLHF. The CDR3 bases are TGTGCCAGCAGTCCCGGACAGAACTATAATTCACCCCTCCACTTT.

The rearrangement links TRBV6-5 to TRBJ1-1; 8 nucleotides align to TRBD1. There are 16 residues in the CDR3. J was trimmed by 1 base and V by 2 bases; bases with no gene match: 6. CDR1 and CDR2 from the germline V gene are MNHEY and SVGAGI. CDR3 region: CASSYQGARGNTEAFF. The CDR3 bases are TGTGCCAGCAGTTACCAGGGGGCGCGCGGGAACACTGAAGCTTTCTTT.

In DNA, the CDR3 is TGCGCCAGCAGTGAGTCGACATTACAGGGCGGAAAACTGTTTTTT. Protein: CASSESTLQGGKLFF. The chain is built from TRBV10-1 and TRBJ1-4, with D possibly being TRBD1 (6 bases). V was clipped by 0 bases and J by 10 bases, with 15 bases between them. Germline assignment: CDR1 WNHNN and CDR2 SYGVQD (reference sequence). The CDR3 runs 15 residues.

There are a few counts of this clone. Here the CDR3 reads CASSPQDRAGETQYF. Written as DNA, the CDR3 is TGTGCCAGCTCACCTCAGGACAGGGCTGGAGAGACCCAGTACTTC. The chain uses TRBV18 and TRBJ2-5, with 8 bases identical to TRBD1. Looked up from germline, CDR1 is KGHSH and CDR2 is LQKENI. The length of the CDR3 is 15 residues. V lost 3 bases to trimming and J lost 4 bases; unmatched junction nucleotides: 7. Together with reference TRBV18 and TRBJ2-5, the CDR3 gives the full variable domain: NAGVMQNPRHLVRRRGQEARLRCSPMKGHSHVYWYRQLPEEGLKFMVYLQKENIIDESGMPKERFSAEFPKEGPSILRIQQVVRGDSAAYFCASSPQDRAGETQYFGPGTRLLVL.

The V call is TRBV4-2, the J call TRBJ1-2, with D possibly TRBD1 on 6 matching bases. Looked up from germline, CDR1 is LGHNA and CDR2 is YNFKEQ. V lost 4 bases and J 4 bases, leaving 13 bases between the germline ends. CDR3 length equals 14 residues. CDR3 sequence reads: CASSPDRTSYGYTF. The CDR3 nucleotides are TGTGCCAGCAGCCCTGACAGGACCAGCTATGGCTACACCTTC.

This clone was observed a handful of times. This chain's CDR3 is CASSPEGGAGNEQFF. In DNA form, the CDR3 reads TGCGCCAGCAGCCCCGAGGGGGGGGCTGGCAATGAGCAGTTCTTC. V and J are TRBV5-1 and TRBJ2-1, with a weak D call TRBD2 (7 bases). Germline assignment: CDR1 SGHRS and CDR2 YFSETQ. The ends were cut back, 4 bases at V and 6 bases at J, with 17 bases in the middle. The CDR3 totals 15 residues. The full variable domain, with the rest looked up from reference TRBV5-1 and TRBJ2-1, is KAGVTQTPRYLIKTRGQQVTLSCSPISGHRSVSWYQQTPGQGLQFLFEYFSETQRNKGNFPGRFSGRQFSNSRSEMNVSTLELGDSALYLCASSPEGGAGNEQFFGPGTRLTVL.

The rearrangement uses TRBV3-1 (or the pseudogene TRBV3-2) and TRBJ1-4; D not resolved. CDR3 length equals 16 residues. V dropped 0 bases and J dropped 8 bases, with 16 bases sitting between them. Per germline, CDR1 LGHDT and CDR2 YNNKEL (reference sequence). The CDR3 nucleotides are TGTGCCAGCAGCCAAGATTGGAGACCGAAGGAGGAAAAACTGTTTTTT. This gives the protein CASSQDWRPKEEKLFF.

V usage is TRBV30 and J usage is TRBJ1-1, with D possibly matching TRBD1 (5 bases). The CDR3 totals 13 residues. Between the trimmed V and J ends, which lost 5 bases and 5 bases, there was a span of 15 bases. Germline assignment: CDR1 GTSNPN and CDR2 SVGIG (reference sequence). In nucleotides, the CDR3 is TGTGCCTGGGGCATGGGGCGGTTGACTGAAGCTTTCTTT. This gives the protein CAWGMGRLTEAFF. The full variable domain, rest sourced from reference TRBV30 and TRBJ1-1, is SQTIHQWPATLVQPVGSPLSLECTVEGTSNPNLYWYRQAAGRGLQLLFYSVGIGQISSEVPQNLSASRPQDRQFILSSKKLLLSDSGFYLCAWGMGRLTEAFFGQGTRLTVV.

The CDR3 DNA is TGTGCCAGCAGCACCGAACGGGGACAGGAAGCTTTCTTT. It specifies CASSTERGQEAFF. The V gene is TRBV7-6, the J gene TRBJ1-1, with 7 positions matching TRBD1. Germline lookup yields CDR1 SGHVS and CDR2 FNYEAQ. J lost 8 bases, V lost 5 bases, and 8 bases had no gene match. CDR3 size: 13 residues.